The 9 T cell receptor beta chains below come from one sample, sequenced in a study of early T cells in non-severe SARS-CoV-2 infection. From the 5' RACE reads, TCRdb called clonotypes with MiXCR, one entry per CDR3 protein. The top ten clones hold 5% to 7% of a sample with tens of thousands of distinct CDR3 sequences, roughly 15% of them seen once. The source material was whole blood. Source of these receptors: an adult who was a healthcare worker with PCR-confirmed SARS-CoV-2 infection or an uninfected control (not recorded which).

The chain has TRBV5-1 and TRBJ2-4; possibly TRBD2 for D (5 bases). Per germline, CDR1 SGHRS and CDR2 YFSETQ. Trimming stripped 0 bases from V and 0 bases from J, with 10 bases between. This CDR3 spans 16 amino acids. The CDR3 region is CASSLEAVVAKNIQYF. CDR3 sequence (DNA): TGCGCCAGCAGCTTGGAAGCGGTGGTAGCCAAAAACATTCAGTACTTC.

This clonotype was counted between two and nine times. This chain joins TRBV20-1 and TRBJ2-7, with D maybe TRBD1 (5 bases). The CDR3 spans 12 residues. CDR1 and CDR2 (germline): DFQATT, SNEGSKA (reference sequence). Trimming removed 6 bases at V and 3 bases at J, with 12 bases between. The DNA of the CDR3 is TGCAGTGCCTACGGACACATCTACGAGCAGTACTTC. Residues: CSAYGHIYEQYF.

There are a few counts of this clonotype. The rearrangement joins TRBV7-9 to TRBJ1-1; D perhaps matches TRBD1 (6 bases). The CDR3 loop spans 15 amino acids. Germline V gives CDR1 SEHNR, CDR2 FQNEAQ (reference sequence). Trimming took 1 base from V and 3 from J, leaving 12 bases between them. CDR3 residues: CASSLDRAGDTEAFF. The CDR3, as DNA: TGTGCCAGCAGCTTAGATAGGGCAGGGGACACTGAAGCTTTCTTT.

V usage is TRBV3-1 and J usage is TRBJ1-1, with unresolved D. The ends were cut back, 0 bases at V and 7 bases at J, with 6 bases in the middle. Germline V gene data show CDR1 as LGHDT and CDR2 as YNNKEL (reference sequence). The CDR3 loop spans 12 amino acids. CDR3 region: CASSQDVGEAFF. DNA of the CDR3: TGTGCCAGCAGCCAAGATGTCGGTGAAGCTTTCTTT.

This clonotype was observed many times. The V and J genes are TRBV10-1 and TRBJ1-1, with TRBD1 as a possible D gene (6 bases). Germline V gene lookup returns CDR1 WNHNN and CDR2 SYGVQD (reference sequence). The V and J ends lost 3 bases and 0 bases respectively, with 11 bases between them. This CDR3 is 15 amino acids long. The CDR3 region is CASSDGTGMNTEAFF. The CDR3, as DNA: TGCGCCAGCAGTGACGGAACAGGGATGAACACTGAAGCTTTCTTT.

Only a few counts were recorded for this clonotype. This chain connects TRBV20-1 to TRBJ2-3; 12 bases are a match to TRBD2. Losses at the gene ends were 5 bases for V and 3 bases for J; bases not matched to a gene: 6. CDR3 size: 15 residues. The germline V gene has CDR1 DFQATT and CDR2 SNEGSKA (reference sequence). The CDR3 here is CSAFLAGGPTDTQYF. The CDR3 DNA reads TGCAGTGCTTTTCTAGCGGGGGGGCCAACAGATACGCAGTATTTT.

This clonotype was counted between two and nine times. The chain is built from TRBV6-5 and TRBJ2-7; D perhaps matches TRBD1 (5 bases). Germline CDR1 and CDR2: MNHEY and SVGAGI. V lost 2 bases, J lost 5 bases, and 13 bases lay in between. The CDR3 extends over 14 amino acids. The CDR3 is CASSYRQGRHEQYF. CDR3 coding DNA: TGTGCCAGCAGTTACCGCCAGGGCCGGCACGAGCAGTACTTC.

This clonotype was seen ten or more times. The V and J genes are TRBV3-1 and TRBJ2-1; D is ambiguous. The CDR3 spans 14 residues. Per germline, CDR1 LGHDT and CDR2 YNNKEL (reference sequence). V was trimmed by 0 bases and J by 6 bases, leaving 9 bases between them. Written as DNA, the CDR3 is TGTGCCAGCAGCCAAGATTTCAACAGCAATGAGCAGTTCTTC. This encodes CASSQDFNSNEQFF.

The rearrangement uses TRBV9 and TRBJ2-5; no definite D call. Germline CDR1 is SGDLS and CDR2 is YYNGEE. The V and J ends lost 0 bases and 4 bases respectively, with 10 bases between them. The CDR3 covers 14 residues. CDR3 region: CASSVVRHGETQYF. The CDR3 DNA reads TGTGCCAGCAGCGTAGTTCGGCATGGAGAGACCCAGTACTTC.